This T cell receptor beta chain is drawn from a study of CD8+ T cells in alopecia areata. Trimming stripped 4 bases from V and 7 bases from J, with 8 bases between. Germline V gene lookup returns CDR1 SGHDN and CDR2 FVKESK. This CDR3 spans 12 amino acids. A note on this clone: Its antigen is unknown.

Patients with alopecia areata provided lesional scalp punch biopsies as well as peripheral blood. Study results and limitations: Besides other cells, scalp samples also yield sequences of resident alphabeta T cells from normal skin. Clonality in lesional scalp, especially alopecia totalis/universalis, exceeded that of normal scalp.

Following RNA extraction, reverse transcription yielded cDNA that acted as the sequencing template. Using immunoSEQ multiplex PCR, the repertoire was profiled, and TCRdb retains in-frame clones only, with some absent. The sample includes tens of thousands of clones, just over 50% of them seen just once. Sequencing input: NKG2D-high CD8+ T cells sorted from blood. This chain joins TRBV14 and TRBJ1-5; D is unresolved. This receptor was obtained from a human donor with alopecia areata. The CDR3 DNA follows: TGTGCCAGCAGCCTCGCGGGGCAGCCCCAGCATTTT. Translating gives CASSLAGQPQHF.